This is a list of T cell receptor beta chains from one sample in a study of cytomegalovirus exposure and HLA in healthy donors. The protocol was immunoSEQ multiplex PCR, while the TCRdb copy is restricted to in-frame clones and leaves out a portion. This table holds about 100,000 clones, approximately 81% found once. The sample consisted of PBMCs. The receptors derive from a female donor in good health and CMV-seropositive. CDR3s include the opening cysteine and the closing phenylalanine or tryptophan.

>TRBJ1-1|TRBV7-2
CASSPGDTEAFF
>TRBJ1-2|TRBV2
CASSLTGIGASTF
>TRBJ2-1|TRBV11-3
CASSPSGGDIHEQFF
>TRBJ2-3|TRBV9
CASSGLTDTQYF
>TRBJ1-6|TRBV27
CASSLWAWNSPLHF
>TRBJ2-1|TRBV5-4
CASSPAGGGGVRDEQFF
>TRBJ1-5|TRBV5-1
CASSLGGGNQPQHF
>TRBJ1-6|TRBV5-4
CASSLRTGRVSPLHF
>TRBJ2-5|TRBV7-9
CASSPALPSKQETQYF
>TRBJ1-1|TRBV5-1
CASSVGHRTEAFF
>TRBJ1-1|TRBV18
CASSPPRVIGTEAFF
>TRBJ2-5|TRBV13
CASSLASETQYF
>TRBJ1-2|TRBV5-8
CASSLKGADLWARLTF
>TRBJ2-7|TRBV13
CASSLAAGTTYEQYF
>TRBJ2-1|TRBV4-1
CASSQEALAGGIGYNEQFF
>TRBJ2-1|TRBV6-1
CASSTREGKNEQFF
>TRBJ2-2|TRBV2
CASSPGRQGRSGELFF
>TRBJ2-1|TRBV5-1
CASSQRGGLINEQFF
>TRBJ2-1|TRBV15
CATSRAGGAGNEQFF
>TRBJ1-2|TRBV5-1
CASSLRTGGQNGYTF
>TRBJ1-1|TRBV30
CAWSVSGTGRAEAFF